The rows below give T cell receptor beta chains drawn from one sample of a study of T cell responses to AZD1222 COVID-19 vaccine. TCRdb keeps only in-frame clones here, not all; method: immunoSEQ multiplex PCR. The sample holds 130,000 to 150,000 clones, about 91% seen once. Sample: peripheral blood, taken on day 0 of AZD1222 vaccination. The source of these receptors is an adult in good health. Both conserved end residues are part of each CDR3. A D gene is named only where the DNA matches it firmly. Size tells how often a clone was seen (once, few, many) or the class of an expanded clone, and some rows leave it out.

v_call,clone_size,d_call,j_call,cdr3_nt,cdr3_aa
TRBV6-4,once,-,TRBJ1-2,TGTGCCAGCAGTGACGATGGTGGCTATGGCTACACCTTC,CASSDDGGYGYTF
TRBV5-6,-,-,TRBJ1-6,TGTGCCAGCACCAGTGAAAGAAGGGTGAATTCACCCCTCCACTTT,CASTSERRVNSPLHF
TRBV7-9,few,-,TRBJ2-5,TGTGCCAGCAGCTTACCATTGGAGACCCAGTACTTC,CASSLPLETQYF
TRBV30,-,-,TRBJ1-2,TGTGCCTGGAGCGTGCTTTCGGAAGATGGAAGAGGCTACACCTTC,CAWSVLSEDGRGYTF
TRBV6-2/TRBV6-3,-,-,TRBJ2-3,TGTGCCAGCAGTTACCCCACCCGGGGGGCTAGCACAGATACGCAGTATTTT,CASSYPTRGASTDTQYF
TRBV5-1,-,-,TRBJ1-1,TGCGCCAGCAGCATGGGGGCGGGCAGCACTGAAGCTTTCTTT,CASSMGAGSTEAFF
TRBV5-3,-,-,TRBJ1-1,TGTGCCAGACGCCTAGGGGGGGTAGAAGCTTTCTTT,CARRLGGVEAFF
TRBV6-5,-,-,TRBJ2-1,TGTGCCAGCAGTTACTCGAGTCGTCGGGGGAATGAGCAGTTCTTC,CASSYSSRRGNEQFF
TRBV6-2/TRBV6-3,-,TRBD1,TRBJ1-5,TGTGCCAGCAGTTACTCCCCAGGGGGGGTCCCCGCCGCCTCGCCCCAGCATTTT,CASSYSPGGVPAASPQHF
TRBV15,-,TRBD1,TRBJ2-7,TGTGCCACCAGCCCGGGACAGGGCCTTGGGCAGTACTTC,CATSPGQGLGQYF
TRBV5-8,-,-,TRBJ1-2,TGTGCCAGCACCCACGGGGGGGCTTATGGCTACACCTTC,CASTHGGAYGYTF
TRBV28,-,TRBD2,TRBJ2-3,TGTGCCAGCCGCCTTAGCGGGGGGGACACAGATACGCAGTATTTT,CASRLSGGDTDTQYF
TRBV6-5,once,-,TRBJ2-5,TGTGCCAGCAGTTACTCGTATGGATGGGGGACCCAGTACTTC,CASSYSYGWGTQYF
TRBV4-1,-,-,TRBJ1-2,TGCGCCAGCAGCCAAGAGCAACTTGATGGCTACACCTTC,CASSQEQLDGYTF
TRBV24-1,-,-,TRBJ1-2,TGTGCCACCAGTGAACAGGGATCCGCAGGGGGCTACACCTTC,CATSEQGSAGGYTF
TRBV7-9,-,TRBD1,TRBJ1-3,TGTGCCAGCAGCTTTGGACAGGGGGTAGCTTCTCTGTCGGGAAACACCATATATTTT,CASSFGQGVASLSGNTIYF
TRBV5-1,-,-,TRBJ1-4,TGCGCCAGCAGCTTGGTGGTTAATGAAAAACTGTTTTTT,CASSLVVNEKLFF
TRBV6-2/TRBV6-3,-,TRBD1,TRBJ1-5,TGTGCCAGCAGTCCCCGGACAGGGAGGGGACAGCCCCAGCATTTT,CASSPRTGRGQPQHF
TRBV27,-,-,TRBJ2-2,TGTGCCAGCTGGGCAGGGACTAACACCGGGGAGCTGTTTTTT,CASWAGTNTGELFF
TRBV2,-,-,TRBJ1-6,TGTGCCAGCGGGTTATCGGGGGTTACTTCACCCCTCCACTTT,CASGLSGVTSPLHF
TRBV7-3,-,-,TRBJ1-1,TGTGCCAGCAGCTTAGGGGGCGCGGGAACTGAAGCTTTCTTT,CASSLGGAGTEAFF
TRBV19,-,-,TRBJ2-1,TGTGCCAGTAAGGTGCTAGCGAGCGTCGATGAGCAGTTCTTC,CASKVLASVDEQFF
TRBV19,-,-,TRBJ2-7,TGTGCCAGTAGCCCCATCGACAGGTTCTACGAGCAGTACTTC,CASSPIDRFYEQYF
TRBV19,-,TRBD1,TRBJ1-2,TGTGCCAGTAGCCCTAATCCACAGGGGGCGTTAGGCTACACCTTC,CASSPNPQGALGYTF
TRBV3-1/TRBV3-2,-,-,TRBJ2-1,TGTGCCAGCAGCCCCGCTGGCCGGACCTATGAGCAGTTCTTC,CASSPAGRTYEQFF
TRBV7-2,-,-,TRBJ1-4,TGTGCCAGCAGCTTAGACTCGGGTGGTGAAAAACTGTTTTTT,CASSLDSGGEKLFF
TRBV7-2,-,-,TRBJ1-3,TGTGCCAGCAGCACCTTGAGGAGGGGAAACACCATATATTTT,CASSTLRRGNTIYF
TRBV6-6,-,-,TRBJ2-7,TGTGCCAGCAGTTACGGAGGGCTGCGGGAGCAGTACTTC,CASSYGGLREQYF
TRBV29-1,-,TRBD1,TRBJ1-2,TGCAGCGCCTGGGGACAGGGGGGACTATTCGGCTACACCTTC,CSAWGQGGLFGYTF
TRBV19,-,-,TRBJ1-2,TGTGCCAGTAGTTACAGGGAGTATGGCTACACCTTC,CASSYREYGYTF
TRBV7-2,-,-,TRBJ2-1,TGTGCCAGCAGCTCGATAACCCACTTCGGGAATGAGCAGTTCTTC,CASSSITHFGNEQFF
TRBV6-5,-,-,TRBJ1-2,TGTGCCAGCAGGGGTGCGTTGGGGTGGAAGGGCTACACCTTC,CASRGALGWKGYTF
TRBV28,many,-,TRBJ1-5,TGTGCCAGCAATAGGGGGAGTCAGCCCCAGCATTTT,CASNRGSQPQHF
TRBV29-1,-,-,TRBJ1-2,TGCAGCGTTGACTCAGGCTATGGCTACACCTTC,CSVDSGYGYTF
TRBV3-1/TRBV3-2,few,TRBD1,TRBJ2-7,TGTGCCAGCAGCCATGTAGGACAGGGGGACTACGAGCAGTACTTC,CASSHVGQGDYEQYF
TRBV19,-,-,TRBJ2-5,TGTGCCAGTAGTATAGGAGGGGGGCTGGAGACCCAGTACTTC,CASSIGGGLETQYF
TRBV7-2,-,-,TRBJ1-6,TGTGCCAGCAGCTCCACCTGGGGATCACCCCTCCACTTT,CASSSTWGSPLHF
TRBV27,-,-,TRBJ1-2,TGTGCCAGCAGTCGCCAGGGGCGCGACTATGGCTACACCTTC,CASSRQGRDYGYTF
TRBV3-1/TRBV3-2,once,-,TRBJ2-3,TGTGCCAGCCGGCGGGGTAGCGAGGTTGCAGATACGCAGTATTTT,CASRRGSEVADTQYF
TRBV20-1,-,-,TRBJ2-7,TGCAGTGCTAGAGTCGACGAGCAGTACTTC,CSARVDEQYF
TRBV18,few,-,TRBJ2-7,TGTGCCAGCTCACGGTCGGGACGAGCTGACGAGCAGTACTTC,CASSRSGRADEQYF
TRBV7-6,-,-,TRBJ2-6,TGTGCCAGCAGCCCCCAGTGGAGGGCCTCTGGGGCCAACGTCCTGACTTTC,CASSPQWRASGANVLTF
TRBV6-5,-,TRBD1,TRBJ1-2,TGTGCCAGCAGTTACTCGGACAGGGACTATGGCTACACCTTC,CASSYSDRDYGYTF
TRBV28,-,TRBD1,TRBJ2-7,TGTGCCAGCAGTAATCCGGGACAGGGCTTTTACGAGCAGTACTTC,CASSNPGQGFYEQYF
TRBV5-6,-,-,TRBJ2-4,TGTGCCAGCAGCTTGTTCGCAGGGAACATTCAGTACTTC,CASSLFAGNIQYF
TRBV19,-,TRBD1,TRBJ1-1,TGTGCCAGTACCCCGGACAGGAGGGTTGAAGCTTTCTTT,CASTPDRRVEAFF
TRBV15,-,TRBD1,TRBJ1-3,TGTGCCACCAGCAGAGGCCCACCTACAGGGGGCTCTGGAAACACCATATATTTT,CATSRGPPTGGSGNTIYF
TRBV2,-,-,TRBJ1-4,TGTGCCAGCAGTGTCGGCGGTAATGAAAAACTGTTTTTT,CASSVGGNEKLFF
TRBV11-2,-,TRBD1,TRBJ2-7,TGTGCCAGCAGCTGGGACAGGGCGGCGTACGAGCAGTACTTC,CASSWDRAAYEQYF
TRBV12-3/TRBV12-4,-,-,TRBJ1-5,TGTGCCAGCTCGTGGCAGGGAGGCCAGCCCCAGCATTTT,CASSWQGGQPQHF
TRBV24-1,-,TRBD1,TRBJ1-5,TGTGCCACCAGTGACCCCGGCCAGGGGGAGGCTCAGCCCCAGCATTTT,CATSDPGQGEAQPQHF
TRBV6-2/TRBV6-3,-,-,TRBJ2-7,TGTGCCAGCAGTTACGAGCAGGGGGGGGCCAACTACGAGCAGTACTTC,CASSYEQGGANYEQYF
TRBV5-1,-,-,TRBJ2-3,TGCGCCAGCACATTGGCGGGTGATACGCAGTATTTT,CASTLAGDTQYF
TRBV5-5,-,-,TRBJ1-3,TGTGCCAGCAGCCTTTGGACCACTGGAAACACCATATATTTT,CASSLWTTGNTIYF